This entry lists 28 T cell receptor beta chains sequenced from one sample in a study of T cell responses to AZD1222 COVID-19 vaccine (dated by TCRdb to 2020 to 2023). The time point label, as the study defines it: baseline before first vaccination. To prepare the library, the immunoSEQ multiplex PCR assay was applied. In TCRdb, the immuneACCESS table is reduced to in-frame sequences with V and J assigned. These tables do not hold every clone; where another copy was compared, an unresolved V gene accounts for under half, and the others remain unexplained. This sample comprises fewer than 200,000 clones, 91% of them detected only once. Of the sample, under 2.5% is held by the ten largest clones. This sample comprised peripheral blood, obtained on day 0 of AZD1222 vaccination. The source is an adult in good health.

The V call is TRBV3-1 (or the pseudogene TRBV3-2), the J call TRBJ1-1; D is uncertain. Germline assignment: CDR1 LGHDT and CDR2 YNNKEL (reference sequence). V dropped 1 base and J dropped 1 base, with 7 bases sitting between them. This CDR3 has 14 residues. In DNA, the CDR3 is TGTGCCAGCAGCCAAGTTTCAGAGAACACTGAAGCTTTCTTT. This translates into CASSQVSENTEAFF.

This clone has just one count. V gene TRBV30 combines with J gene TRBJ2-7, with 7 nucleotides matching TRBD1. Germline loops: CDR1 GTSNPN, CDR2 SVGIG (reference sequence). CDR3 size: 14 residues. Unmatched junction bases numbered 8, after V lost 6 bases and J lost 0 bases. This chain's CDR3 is CACHRDSGSYEQYF. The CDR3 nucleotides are TGTGCCTGCCACCGGGACAGTGGCTCCTACGAGCAGTACTTC.

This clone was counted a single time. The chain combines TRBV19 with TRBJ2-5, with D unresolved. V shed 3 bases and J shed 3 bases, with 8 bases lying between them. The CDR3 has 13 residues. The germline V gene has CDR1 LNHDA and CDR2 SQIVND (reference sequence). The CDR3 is CASSIMGEETQYF. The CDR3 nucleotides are TGTGCCAGTAGTATCATGGGTGAAGAGACCCAGTACTTC.

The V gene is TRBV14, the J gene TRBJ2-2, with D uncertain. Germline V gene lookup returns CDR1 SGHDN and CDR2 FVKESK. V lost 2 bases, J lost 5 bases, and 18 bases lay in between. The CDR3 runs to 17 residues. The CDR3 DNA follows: TGTGCCAGCAGCCAATTCTCCGGAATAGCCAAGACCGGGGAGCTGTTTTTT. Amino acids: CASSQFSGIAKTGELFF.

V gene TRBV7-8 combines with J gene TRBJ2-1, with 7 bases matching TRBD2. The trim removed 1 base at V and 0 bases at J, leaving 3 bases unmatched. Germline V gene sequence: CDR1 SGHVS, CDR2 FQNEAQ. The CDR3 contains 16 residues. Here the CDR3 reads CASSLGSSGSYNEQFF. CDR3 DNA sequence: TGTGCCAGCAGCTTAGGATCTAGCGGCTCCTACAATGAGCAGTTCTTC.

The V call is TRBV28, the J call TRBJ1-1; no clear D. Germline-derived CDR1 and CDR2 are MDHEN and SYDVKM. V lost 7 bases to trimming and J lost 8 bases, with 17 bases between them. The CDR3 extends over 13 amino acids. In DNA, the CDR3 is TGTGCCAGCACCCCCCCGGGCAGGAAAGAAGCTTTCTTT. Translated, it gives CASTPPGRKEAFF.

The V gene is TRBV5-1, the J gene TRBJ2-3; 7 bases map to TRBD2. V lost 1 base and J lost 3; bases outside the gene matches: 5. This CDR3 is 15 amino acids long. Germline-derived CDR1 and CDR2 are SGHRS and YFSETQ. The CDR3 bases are TGCGCCAGCAGCTTGTCCCTAGCGGAGACAGATACGCAGTATTTT. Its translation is CASSLSLAETDTQYF.

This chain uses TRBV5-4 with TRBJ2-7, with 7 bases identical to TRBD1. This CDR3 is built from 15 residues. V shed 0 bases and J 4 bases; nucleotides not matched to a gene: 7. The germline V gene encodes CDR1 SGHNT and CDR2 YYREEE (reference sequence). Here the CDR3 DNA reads TGTGCCAGCAGCTTGGCCGCAGGGGGATCATACGAGCAGTACTTC. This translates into CASSLAAGGSYEQYF.

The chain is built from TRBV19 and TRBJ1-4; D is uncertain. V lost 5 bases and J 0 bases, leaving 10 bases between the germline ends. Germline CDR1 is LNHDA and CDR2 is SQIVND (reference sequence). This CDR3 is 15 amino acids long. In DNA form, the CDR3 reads TGTGCCAGTAGTGCAGAGGTTGCAACTAATGAAAAACTGTTTTTT. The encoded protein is CASSAEVATNEKLFF.

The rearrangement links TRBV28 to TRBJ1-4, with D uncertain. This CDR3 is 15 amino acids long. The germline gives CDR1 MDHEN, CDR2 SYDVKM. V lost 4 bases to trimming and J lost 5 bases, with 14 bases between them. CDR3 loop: CASSYAGSLNEKLFF. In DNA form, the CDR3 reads TGTGCCAGCAGTTATGCGGGCAGCCTAAATGAAAAACTGTTTTTT.

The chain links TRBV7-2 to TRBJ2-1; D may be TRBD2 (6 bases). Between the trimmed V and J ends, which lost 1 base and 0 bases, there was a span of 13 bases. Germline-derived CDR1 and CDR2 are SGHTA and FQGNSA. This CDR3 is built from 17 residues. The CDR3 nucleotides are TGTGCCAGCAGCTTAGGGGTGGGGGGAAGCTCCTACAATGAGCAGTTCTTC. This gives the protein CASSLGVGGSSYNEQFF.

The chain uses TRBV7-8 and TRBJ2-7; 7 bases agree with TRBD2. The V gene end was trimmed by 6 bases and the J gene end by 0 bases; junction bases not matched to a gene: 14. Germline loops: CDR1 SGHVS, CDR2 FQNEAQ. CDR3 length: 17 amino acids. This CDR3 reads CASRDTLTSYTSYEQYF. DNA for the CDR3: TGTGCCAGCAGGGACACCTTGACTAGCTATACCTCCTACGAGCAGTACTTC.

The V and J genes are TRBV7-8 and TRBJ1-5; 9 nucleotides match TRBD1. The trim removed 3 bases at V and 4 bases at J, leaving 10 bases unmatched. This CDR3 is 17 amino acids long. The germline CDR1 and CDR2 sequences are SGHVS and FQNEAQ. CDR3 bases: TGTGCCAGCAGCTTGGTTGTGGGACAGGGCCTTAATCAGCCCCAGCATTTT. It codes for CASSLVVGQGLNQPQHF.

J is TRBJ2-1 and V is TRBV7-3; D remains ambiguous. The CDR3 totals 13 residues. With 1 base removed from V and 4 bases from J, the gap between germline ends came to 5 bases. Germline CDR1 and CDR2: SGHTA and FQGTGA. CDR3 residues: CASSLNSYNEQFF. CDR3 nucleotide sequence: TGTGCCAGCAGCTTAAACAGTTACAATGAGCAGTTCTTC.

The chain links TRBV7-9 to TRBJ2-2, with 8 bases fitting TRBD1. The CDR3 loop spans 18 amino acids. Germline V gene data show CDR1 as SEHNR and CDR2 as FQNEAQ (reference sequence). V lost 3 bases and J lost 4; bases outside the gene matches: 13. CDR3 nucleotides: TGTGCCAGCAGCTTCCATGGCAGGGGGCTAATTCTCACCGGGGAGCTGTTTTTT. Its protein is CASSFHGRGLILTGELFF.

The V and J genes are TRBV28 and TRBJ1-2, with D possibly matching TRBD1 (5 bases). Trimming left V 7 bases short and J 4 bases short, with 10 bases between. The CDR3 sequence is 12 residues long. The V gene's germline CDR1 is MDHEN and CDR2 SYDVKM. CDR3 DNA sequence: TGTGCCAGCAATTCTGGGGGCTATGGCTACACCTTC. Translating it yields CASNSGGYGYTF.

The CDR3: CASKVSGNTIYF. The CDR3 DNA is TGTGCCAGCAAGGTCTCTGGAAACACCATATATTTT. J is TRBJ1-3 and V is TRBV27; D gene ambiguous. V dropped 7 bases and J dropped 0 bases, with 4 bases sitting between them. The CDR3 sequence is 12 residues long. Germline-derived CDR1 and CDR2 are MNHEY and SMNVEV (reference sequence).

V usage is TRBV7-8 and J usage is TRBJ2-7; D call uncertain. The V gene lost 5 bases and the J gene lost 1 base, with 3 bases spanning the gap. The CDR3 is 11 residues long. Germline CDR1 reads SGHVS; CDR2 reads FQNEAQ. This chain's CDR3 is CASSLSYEQYF. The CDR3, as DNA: TGTGCCAGCAGCCTTTCCTACGAGCAGTACTTC.

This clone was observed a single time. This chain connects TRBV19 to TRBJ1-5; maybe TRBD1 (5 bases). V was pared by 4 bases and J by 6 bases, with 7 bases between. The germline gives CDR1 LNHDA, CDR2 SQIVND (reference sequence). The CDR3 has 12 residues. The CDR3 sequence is CASSTGFQPQHF. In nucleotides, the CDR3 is TGTGCCAGTAGTACAGGGTTTCAGCCCCAGCATTTT.

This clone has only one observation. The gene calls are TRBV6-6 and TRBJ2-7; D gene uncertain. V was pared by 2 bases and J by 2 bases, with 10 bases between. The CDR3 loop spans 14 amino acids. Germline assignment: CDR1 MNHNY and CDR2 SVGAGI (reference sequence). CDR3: CASSYNQETYEQYF. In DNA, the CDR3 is TGTGCCAGCAGTTACAATCAGGAAACCTACGAGCAGTACTTC.

The chain's CDR3 is CASSLTGRGGYTF. The CDR3 coding sequence is TGTGCCAGCAGTCTTACAGGCCGGGGAGGCTACACCTTC. This chain joins TRBV6-5 and TRBJ1-2, with a tentative D call TRBD1 (5 bases). There are 13 residues in the CDR3. Germline lookup yields CDR1 MNHEY and CDR2 SVGAGI. Trimming pared 5 bases from V and 8 bases from J, leaving 15 bases between.

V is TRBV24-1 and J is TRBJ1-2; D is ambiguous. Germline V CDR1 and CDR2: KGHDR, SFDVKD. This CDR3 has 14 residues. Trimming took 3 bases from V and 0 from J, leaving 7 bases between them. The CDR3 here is CATSDGVTNYGYTF. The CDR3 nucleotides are TGTGCCACCAGTGATGGGGTCACTAACTATGGCTACACCTTC.

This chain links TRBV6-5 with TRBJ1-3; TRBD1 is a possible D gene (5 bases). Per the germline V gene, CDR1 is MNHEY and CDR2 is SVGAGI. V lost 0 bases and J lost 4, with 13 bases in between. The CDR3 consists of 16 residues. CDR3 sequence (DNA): TGTGCCAGCAGTTACTCGATCGGGGGTCTCGGAAACACCATATATTTT. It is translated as CASSYSIGGLGNTIYF.

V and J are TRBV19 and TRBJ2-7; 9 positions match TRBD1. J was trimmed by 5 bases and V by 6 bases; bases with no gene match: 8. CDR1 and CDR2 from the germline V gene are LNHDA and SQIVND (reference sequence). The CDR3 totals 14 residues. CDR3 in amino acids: CASREGTGRHEQYF. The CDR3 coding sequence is TGTGCCAGTAGGGAAGGGACAGGGAGGCACGAGCAGTACTTC. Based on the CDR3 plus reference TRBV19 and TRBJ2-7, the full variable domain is DGGITQSPKYLFRKEGQNVTLSCEQNLNHDAMYWYRQDPGQGLRLIYYSQIVNDFQKGDIAEGYSVSREKKESFPLTVTSAQKNPTAFYLCASREGTGRHEQYFGPGTRLTVT.

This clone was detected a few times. This CDR3 is CASSYGGEQYF. DNA of the CDR3: TGTGCCAGTAGTTACGGTGGCGAGCAGTACTTC. The chain employs TRBV19 and TRBJ2-7; D gene uncertain. V gave up 5 bases and J gave up 6 bases, with 8 bases separating them. CDR3 size: 11 residues. Looked up from germline, CDR1 is LNHDA and CDR2 is SQIVND (reference sequence).

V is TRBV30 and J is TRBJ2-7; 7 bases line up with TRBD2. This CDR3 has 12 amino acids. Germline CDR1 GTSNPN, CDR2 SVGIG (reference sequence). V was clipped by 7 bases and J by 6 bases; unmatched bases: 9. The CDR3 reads CAFWGGVGEQYF. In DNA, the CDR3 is TGTGCCTTCTGGGGGGGAGTCGGCGAGCAGTACTTC. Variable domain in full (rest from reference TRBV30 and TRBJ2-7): SQTIHQWPATLVQPVGSPLSLECTVEGTSNPNLYWYRQAAGRGLQLLFYSVGIGQISSEVPQNLSASRPQDRQFILSSKKLLLSDSGFYLCAFWGGVGEQYFGPGTRLTVT.

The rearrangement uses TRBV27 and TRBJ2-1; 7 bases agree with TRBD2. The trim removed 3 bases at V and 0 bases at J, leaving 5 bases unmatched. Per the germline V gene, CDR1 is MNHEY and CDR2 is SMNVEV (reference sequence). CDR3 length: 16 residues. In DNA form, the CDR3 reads TGTGCCAGCAGTTTTCGGGCTAGCGGCTCCTACAATGAGCAGTTCTTC. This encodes CASSFRASGSYNEQFF.

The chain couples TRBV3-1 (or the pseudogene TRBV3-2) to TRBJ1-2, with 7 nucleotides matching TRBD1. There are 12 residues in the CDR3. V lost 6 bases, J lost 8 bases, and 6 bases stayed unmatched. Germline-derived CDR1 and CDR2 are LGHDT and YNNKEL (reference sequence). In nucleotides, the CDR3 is TGTGCCAGCAGAGGGAGACAGGGCGGCTACACCTTC. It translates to CASRGRQGGYTF.